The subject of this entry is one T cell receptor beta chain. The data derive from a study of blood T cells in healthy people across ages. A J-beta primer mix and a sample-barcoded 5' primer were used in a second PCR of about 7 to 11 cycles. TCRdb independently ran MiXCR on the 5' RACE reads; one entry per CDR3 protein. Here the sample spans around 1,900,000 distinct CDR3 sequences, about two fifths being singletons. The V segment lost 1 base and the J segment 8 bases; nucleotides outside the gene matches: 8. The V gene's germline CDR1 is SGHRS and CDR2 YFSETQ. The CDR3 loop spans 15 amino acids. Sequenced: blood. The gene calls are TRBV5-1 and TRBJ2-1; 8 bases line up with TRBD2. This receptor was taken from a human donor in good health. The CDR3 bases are TGCGCCAGCAGCTTGCGGGCTAGCGGGTTCCATGAGCAGTTCTTC. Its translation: CASSLRASGFHEQFF.